These T cell receptor beta chains were read from a single sample in a study of T cell responses to AZD1222 COVID-19 vaccine. Assay used: immunoSEQ multiplex PCR; TCRdb lists only in-frame clones, some missing. The sample holds 97,000 or so clones; roughly nine tenths are singletons and the top ten take 8% to 9.5%. Specimen: peripheral blood, collected 28 days after the second AZD1222 dose. The receptors derive from an adult who received the AZD1222 COVID-19 vaccine. The CDR3 runs from the conserved cysteine through the conserved F or W. The order of the fields is J gene, D gene, V gene, clone size, CDR3 protein, CDR3 DNA. The D gene is left open where the match is weak. Size values are once, few and many counts, or a class for expanded clones, and some rows have none.

TRBJ2-3 | - | TRBV7-9 | - | CASSLVGDLYPTDTQYF | TGTGCCAGCAGCTTAGTTGGTGACCTCTACCCCACAGATACGCAGTATTTT
TRBJ2-1 | TRBD2 | TRBV9 | - | CASSVDTSGRSNEQFF | TGTGCCAGCAGCGTCGACACTAGCGGGAGATCCAATGAGCAGTTCTTC
TRBJ1-2 | - | TRBV27 | - | CASSLGRGGYGYTF | TGTGCCAGCAGTTTAGGTCGAGGAGGGTATGGCTACACCTTC
TRBJ1-1 | - | TRBV5-1 | - | CASSGGGPAGDTEAFF | TGCGCCAGCAGCGGGGGAGGTCCAGCCGGGGACACTGAAGCTTTCTTT
TRBJ1-5 | TRBD1 | TRBV28 | - | CASRTTGGNQPQHF | TGTGCCAGCAGGACGACAGGGGGAAATCAGCCCCAGCATTTT
TRBJ2-3 | - | TRBV20-1 | - | CSASWENTQYF | TGCAGTGCCAGTTGGGAGAATACGCAGTATTTT
TRBJ2-1 | TRBD2 | TRBV5-4 | - | CASSLGGLAGEVEQFF | TGTGCCAGCAGCTTGGGGGGACTAGCGGGAGAGGTTGAGCAGTTCTTC
TRBJ2-6 | - | TRBV6-2/TRBV6-3 | - | CASSYLLISGANVLTF | TGTGCCAGCAGTTACCTCCTTATCTCTGGGGCCAACGTCCTGACTTTC
TRBJ2-3 | TRBD2 | TRBV7-9 | few | CASSLMASGSTDTQYF | TGTGCCAGCAGCTTAATGGCTAGCGGAAGCACAGATACGCAGTATTTT
TRBJ1-2 | - | TRBV5-6 | - | CASSLGVTGLPYGYTF | TGTGCCAGCAGCTTGGGGGTAACAGGTTTACCCTATGGCTACACCTTC
TRBJ2-3 | - | TRBV7-2 | - | CASSSLWSRSPTDTQYF | TGTGCCAGCAGCTCCCTATGGTCACGAAGTCCCACAGATACGCAGTATTTT
TRBJ1-2 | - | TRBV28 | - | CASSTQDGHYGYTF | TGTGCCAGCAGTACCCAGGACGGGCACTATGGCTACACCTTC
TRBJ2-7 | - | TRBV20-1 | - | CSASDTSYEQYF | TGCAGTGCTAGTGACACCTCCTACGAGCAGTACTTC
TRBJ2-2 | - | TRBV28 | - | CASSLFWHLNTGELFF | TGTGCCAGCAGTTTATTTTGGCACCTGAACACCGGGGAGCTGTTTTTT
TRBJ2-1 | - | TRBV19 | - | CASSPDRSTYNEQFF | TGTGCCAGTAGCCCAGACCGATCTACTTACAATGAGCAGTTCTTC
TRBJ2-3 | TRBD2 | TRBV24-1 | - | CATSDFPSGSTDTQYF | TGTGCCACCAGTGATTTCCCTAGCGGAAGCACAGATACGCAGTATTTT
TRBJ1-2 | - | TRBV2 | - | CASSEGTDYGYTF | TGTGCCAGCAGTGAAGGGACCGACTATGGCTACACCTTC